This is a list of T cell receptor beta chains from one sample in a study of T-cell memory formation after mild COVID-19. MiXCR, run by TCRdb on the 5' RACE reads, gives a single entry per CDR3 protein. This sample carries 470,000 or so distinct CDR3 sequences, over 15% of them seen once, and the ten largest clones take about 22%. Material: PBMCs or a T cell subset sorted from them (not recorded which). The receptors originated from a young man who had mild COVID-19 (a few samples of this study predate the infection). Cell type and time point are not known. The CDR3 runs from the conserved cysteine through the conserved F or W. D genes are given only for firm matches. Clone size is given for some rows only: seen once, a few or many times, or a class if the clone is expanded.

TRBD2,TRBV7-6,TRBJ2-5,few,CASSFTGTSQETQYF,TGTGCCAGCAGCTTTACCGGGACTAGCCAAGAGACCCAGTACTTC
TRBD2,TRBV7-7,TRBJ2-2,few,CASSLGDWPSGGANTGELFF,TGTGCTAGCAGCTTAGGGGATTGGCCTAGCGGGGGCGCGAACACCGGGGAGCTGTTTTTT
-,TRBV7-3,TRBJ1-1,-,CASSLIAGAAEAFF,TGTGCCAGCAGCTTAATAGCGGGGGCCGCTGAAGCTTTCTTT
-,TRBV28,TRBJ1-4,few,CASYPADNEKLFF,TGTGCCAGCTATCCGGCCGATAATGAAAAACTGTTTTTT
TRBD2,TRBV6-6,TRBJ2-3,few,CASSYLRERGLGMDTQYF,TGTGCCAGCAGTTACCTGAGGGAGCGGGGCTTGGGCATGGATACGCAGTATTTT
-,TRBV28,TRBJ2-3,-,CASTPPRGATSTDTQYF,TGTGCCAGCACCCCCCCGCGGGGAGCCACTAGCACAGATACGCAGTATTTT
-,TRBV6-6,TRBJ2-1,-,CASSLPDVSDNEQFF,TGTGCCAGCAGTCTACCGGACGTTTCGGACAATGAGCAGTTCTTC
-,TRBV28,TRBJ2-3,once,CASSSLQKGTDTQYF,TGTGCCAGCAGTTCTTTGCAAAAGGGAACAGATACGCAGTATTTT
-,TRBV9,TRBJ1-2,once,CARSVAEGLYGYTF,TGTGCCAGAAGCGTAGCGGAGGGGCTCTATGGCTACACCTTC
TRBD1,TRBV6-5,TRBJ1-1,few,CASRFRDRAMNTEAFF,TGTGCCAGCAGATTCCGGGACAGGGCCATGAACACTGAAGCTTTCTTT
-,TRBV5-1,TRBJ2-7,many,CASSPLPAYEQYF,TGCGCCAGCAGCCCCCTTCCGGCTTACGAGCAGTACTTC
-,TRBV9,TRBJ2-3,few,CASSVEGPPDTQYF,TGTGCCAGCAGCGTAGAAGGCCCCCCAGATACGCAGTATTTT
-,TRBV6-4,TRBJ1-1,-,CASSVPGQATEAFF,TGTGCCAGCAGTGTACCGGGACAAGCCACTGAAGCTTTCTTT
-,TRBV12-3/TRBV12-4,TRBJ2-3,-,CASTKLEASDTQYF,TGTGCCAGCACCAAACTAGAAGCCAGCGATACGCAGTATTTT
TRBD2,TRBV7-2,TRBJ2-5,few,CASSLVIAGGETQYF,TGTGCCAGCAGCCTCGTAATAGCGGGGGGGGAGACCCAGTACTTC
-,TRBV25-1,TRBJ2-1,-,CASSENWPSSYNEQFF,TGTGCCAGCAGTGAAAATTGGCCGAGCTCCTACAATGAGCAGTTCTTC